The clone carrying this TCR beta chain was picked up many times. Its matching antigen is unknown. CDR3 length: 17 residues. With 1 base clipped from V and 5 bases from J, the junction kept 10 bases outside the gene matches. The germline V gene has CDR1 SGHVS and CDR2 FQNEAQ. This record comes from a study of T cell repertoires in cytomegalovirus infection. Study-level findings and limits: HLA-C-restricted TCR beta clonotypes specific for CMV led the ex vivo response. People with CMV and the relevant HLA were identified by cumulative public TCR beta family frequency.

TCRdb called the reads again in MiXCR, with one record for every CDR3 protein. The repertoire holds 55,000 to 85,000 distinct CDR3 sequences, under 5% seen once, with 22% in the top ten. Sequencing was performed on PBMCs. The chain is built from TRBV7-8 and TRBJ1-5, with 8 bases identical to TRBD1. This TCR came from a human donor in good health (CMV status not recorded). Some clones in this sample may be carry-over from other donors' samples. Here the CDR3 DNA reads TGTGCCAGCAGCTTAGTGGGGACAGGCCGAGGGGATCAGCCCCAGCATTTT. Translating gives CASSLVGTGRGDQPQHF.